One T cell receptor beta chain is described in this entry. Its antigen is not known. The data stem from a study of shared clonotypes between healthy human individuals. Overall study: Donors consisted of two women and three men between 18 and 49.

Study-wide findings and caveats: Sampling covered blood only; tissue repertoires likely differ. Even with large depth, rarefaction showed that sorted-subset sequencing was incomplete.

The assay used deep level. Clones were read by immunoSEQ multiplex PCR, and TCRdb kept only the in-frame ones, dropping some. This sample has millions of clones, with 95% found just once. The CDR3 is 13 residues long. The germline V gene encodes CDR1 SNHLY and CDR2 FYNNEI. J lost 3 bases, V lost 5 bases, and 1 base had no gene match. The origin of this receptor is a man aged 18-30 years in good health. The chain employs TRBV2 and TRBJ2-7, with 10 positions matching TRBD2. Sequencing used naive CD4+ T cells sorted from blood. The subset denotes: CD45RA+ positively selected. CDR3 region: CASSRLAGYEQYF. Here the CDR3 DNA reads TGTGCCAGCAGTCGACTAGCGGGCTACGAGCAGTACTTC.